The next 24 T cell receptor beta chains were all read from a single sample in a study of tumor T cells in aggressive B-cell lymphoma. Method: immunoSEQ multiplex PCR; TCRdb's copy keeps in-frame clones and lacks some. The sample consists of about 9,900 clones, approximately 85% of them appearing once. The specimen was tumor tissue. All receptors come from an adult with diffuse large B cell lymphoma.

This sequence joins TRBV19 and TRBJ1-2; 9 nucleotides line up with TRBD1. The CDR3 loop spans 14 amino acids. Per germline, CDR1 LNHDA and CDR2 SQIVND (reference sequence). After removal of 5 bases from V and 6 bases from J, the junction contained 7 bases not matched to a gene. CDR3 region: CASSRITGGDGYTF. The DNA for the CDR3 is TGTGCCAGTAGTCGGATAACAGGGGGCGATGGCTACACCTTC.

This clone was observed a handful of times. The chain recombines TRBV28 with TRBJ2-3, with a weak D call TRBD2 (5 bases). The germline CDR1 and CDR2 sequences are MDHEN and SYDVKM. V was pared by 2 bases and J by 5 bases, with 11 bases between. This CDR3 comprises 14 residues. The CDR3 DNA reads as TGTGCCAGCAGTTTAGTTCTCGGGAAAGATACGCAGTATTTT. This encodes CASSLVLGKDTQYF. Variable domain in full (rest from reference TRBV28 and TRBJ2-3): DVKVTQSSRYLVKRTGEKVFLECVQDMDHENMFWYRQDPGLGLRLIYFSYDVKMKEKGDIPEGYSVSREKKERFSLILESASTNQTSMYLCASSLVLGKDTQYFGPGTRLTVL.

The genes are TRBV9 and TRBJ2-3; 12 nucleotides agree with TRBD2. Trimming took 4 bases from V and 5 from J; bases not matched to a gene: 11. Germline CDR1 reads SGDLS; CDR2 reads YYNGEE. This CDR3 is 17 amino acids long. CDR3 sequence (DNA): TGTGCCAGCAGCCTACTAGCGGGAGGAGGTTGGGGAGATACGCAGTATTTT. Protein product: CASSLLAGGGWGDTQYF.

The rearrangement uses TRBV7-3 and TRBJ2-3, with D uncertain. Germline CDR1 reads SGHTA; CDR2 reads FQGTGA. V dropped 4 bases and J dropped 2 bases, with 4 bases sitting between them. The CDR3 is 12 amino acids. CDR3 nucleotide sequence: TGTGCCAGCAGCTCCTCCACAGATACGCAGTATTTT. Translation gives CASSSSTDTQYF.

This CDR3 reads CSGGGFQETQYF. Here the CDR3 DNA reads TGCAGCGGAGGTGGCTTCCAAGAGACCCAGTACTTC. The chain links TRBV29-1 to TRBJ2-5, with D unresolved. The length of the CDR3 is 12 residues. V was pared by 7 bases and J by 1 base, with 10 bases between. CDR1 and CDR2 from the germline V gene are SQVTM and ANQGSEA. The whole variable domain, remainder taken from reference TRBV29-1 and TRBJ2-5, is SAVISQKPSRDICQRGTSLTIQCQVDSQVTMMFWYRQQPGQSLTLIATANQGSEATYESGFVIDKFPISRPNLTFSTLTVSNMSPEDSSIYLCSGGGFQETQYFGPGTRLLVL.

V is TRBV30 and J is TRBJ1-4; 11 bases align to TRBD1. V shed 0 bases, J shed 8 bases, and the junction held 5 bases outside the gene matches. The CDR3 is 15 residues long. The V gene's germline CDR1 is GTSNPN and CDR2 SVGIG (reference sequence). DNA of the CDR3: TGTGCCTGGAGTGTACTGGGGACAGGGGGGGAAAAACTGTTTTTT. Protein sequence: CAWSVLGTGGEKLFF.

The V and J genes are TRBV7-8 and TRBJ2-1; 14 positions match TRBD2. This CDR3 region has 16 residues. After removal of 4 bases from V and 6 bases from J, the junction contained 5 bases not matched to a gene. Per germline, CDR1 SGHVS and CDR2 FQNEAQ. The CDR3 DNA reads as TGTGCCAGCAGCTCCGGGACTAGCGGGAGCTTCAATGAGCAGTTCTTC. As protein: CASSSGTSGSFNEQFF.

This clone appeared a few times. V and J are TRBV4-1 and TRBJ2-7; D is uncertain. This CDR3 region has 13 residues. Trimming removed 4 bases at V and 3 bases at J, with 10 bases between. CDR1 and CDR2 from the germline V gene are MGHRA and YSYEKL. CDR3 nucleotides: TGCGCCAGCAGCCGATCGGAGAACTACGAGCAGTACTTC. Its translation: CASSRSENYEQYF.

This chain links TRBV30 with TRBJ2-1; D uncertain. The CDR3 sequence is 12 residues long. Trimming removed 1 base from V and 6 bases from J, with 7 bases in between. Germline CDR1 and CDR2: GTSNPN and SVGIG (reference sequence). The CDR3 sequence is CAWSAPVNEQFF. The CDR3 DNA reads TGTGCCTGGAGTGCCCCAGTCAATGAGCAGTTCTTC.

The J gene is TRBJ2-1, the V gene TRBV19; TRBD1 might be the D (6 bases). The CDR3 consists of 15 residues. Germline CDR1 and CDR2: LNHDA and SQIVND (reference sequence). Trimming stripped 4 bases from V and 0 bases from J, with 10 bases between. CDR3 sequence reads: CASSKGGSSYNEQFF. In nucleotides, the CDR3 is TGTGCCAGTAGTAAAGGGGGTAGCTCCTACAATGAGCAGTTCTTC.

The gene calls are TRBV30 and TRBJ1-5, with TRBD1 as a possible D gene (5 bases). V was trimmed by 3 bases and J by 7 bases, leaving 13 bases between them. This CDR3 comprises 13 residues. Germline values: CDR1 GTSNPN, CDR2 SVGIG (reference sequence). This CDR3 reads CAWSPGPHQPQHF. The CDR3 DNA reads as TGTGCCTGGAGCCCAGGGCCCCACCAGCCCCAGCATTTT.

The CDR3 region is CASSPRTGRVAGANVLTF. The CDR3, as DNA: TGTGCCAGCAGCCCCCGAACGGGGAGGGTAGCTGGGGCCAACGTCCTGACTTTC. The chain joins TRBV9 to TRBJ2-6; 7 positions agree with TRBD2. This CDR3 spans 18 amino acids. CDR1 SGDLS and CDR2 YYNGEE come from the germline V gene. Trimming at V came to 4 bases and at J to 2 bases, leaving 12 bases not matched to a gene.

In this sample, this clone turned up once. V and J are TRBV27 and TRBJ2-7; weak D call: TRBD2 (5 bases). The CDR3 consists of 14 residues. The germline gives CDR1 MNHEY, CDR2 SMNVEV (reference sequence). V lost 5 bases and J lost 0, with 11 bases in between. CDR3 protein: CASSPKTSSYEQYF. CDR3 in DNA: TGTGCCAGCAGTCCCAAAACTAGCTCCTACGAGCAGTACTTC.

The chain uses TRBV4-2 and TRBJ1-4; D not certain. The CDR3 is 16 amino acids. CDR1 is LGHNA, CDR2 YNFKEQ, per germline. The V gene lost 5 bases and the J gene lost 2 bases, with 15 bases spanning the gap. The CDR3 DNA reads as TGTGCCAGCAGCGGTCAGGCCGATGGCACTAATGAAAAACTGTTTTTT. Protein sequence: CASSGQADGTNEKLFF.

The rearrangement links TRBV2 to TRBJ2-2, with D perhaps TRBD1 (6 bases). V was trimmed by 6 bases and J by 2 bases, leaving 10 bases between them. This CDR3 region has 14 residues. Looked up from germline, CDR1 is SNHLY and CDR2 is FYNNEI. CDR3 in DNA: TGTGCCAGCAGGTCAGGGGCTAACACCGGGGAGCTGTTTTTT. Protein product: CASRSGANTGELFF.

The chain recombines TRBV28 with TRBJ1-5; D gene uncertain. Looked up from germline, CDR1 is MDHEN and CDR2 is SYDVKM. The CDR3 spans 14 residues. V lost 7 bases and J 5 bases, leaving 15 bases between the germline ends. CDR3 in amino acids: CASKSFIPDQPQHF. CDR3 nucleotides: TGTGCCAGCAAATCGTTCATCCCGGATCAGCCCCAGCATTTT.

The chain has TRBV19 and TRBJ2-7; 14 bases line up with TRBD2. Germline V gene lookup returns CDR1 LNHDA and CDR2 SQIVND (reference sequence). The CDR3 has 15 amino acids. J gave up 6 bases and V 4 bases, and 5 bases lay outside the gene matches. The CDR3 DNA follows: TGTGCCAGTAGTACCAGACTAGCGGGAGGGAGCGAGCAGTACTTC. It translates to CASSTRLAGGSEQYF.

The CDR3 nucleotides are TGTGCCAGCAGCTTACTAGGCGAGGGGCAGTTCTTC. Translating gives CASSLLGEGQFF. The chain combines TRBV7-3 with TRBJ2-1, with a weak D call TRBD2 (5 bases). This CDR3 is 12 amino acids long. With 2 bases removed from V and 12 bases from J, the gap between germline ends came to 11 bases. Germline values: CDR1 SGHTA, CDR2 FQGTGA.

J is TRBJ1-4 and V is TRBV25-1; TRBD1 aligns across 7 bases. The trim removed 4 bases at V and 7 bases at J, leaving 9 bases unmatched. CDR1 is MGHDK and CDR2 is SYGVNS in the germline V gene. The length of the CDR3 is 15 residues. The CDR3 bases are TGTGCCAGCAGTGGGGGGACAGTAATGGGTGAAAAACTGTTTTTT. Translation: CASSGGTVMGEKLFF.

The J gene is TRBJ2-3, the V gene TRBV5-5; 7 bases line up with TRBD2. CDR1 and CDR2 from the germline V gene are SGHKS and YYEKEE (reference sequence). Trimming at V came to 2 bases and at J to 2 bases, leaving 2 bases not matched to a gene. The CDR3 has 14 amino acids. Here the CDR3 reads CASSLAGSTDTQYF. The CDR3 region has the DNA TGTGCCAGCAGCTTAGCGGGATCCACAGATACGCAGTATTTT.

The chain carries TRBV9 and TRBJ2-3; a possible D gene is TRBD1 (6 bases). Per germline, CDR1 SGDLS and CDR2 YYNGEE. Trimming cost V 0 bases and J 3 bases, with 14 bases left between them. The CDR3 sequence is 16 residues long. CDR3 amino acids: CASSVGVTGRTDTQYF. The CDR3 coding sequence is TGTGCCAGCAGCGTAGGCGTGACAGGCCGAACAGATACGCAGTATTTT. Full variable domain (outside the CDR3, taken from reference TRBV9 and TRBJ2-3): DSGVTQTPKHLITATGQRVTLRCSPRSGDLSVYWYQQSLDQGLQFLIQYYNGEERAKGNILERFSAQQFPDLHSELNLSSLELGDSALYFCASSVGVTGRTDTQYFGPGTRLTVL.

The gene calls are TRBV7-2 and TRBJ2-7; 14 bases are shared with TRBD2. This CDR3 comprises 15 residues. V shed 6 bases, J shed 5 bases, and the junction held 6 bases outside the gene matches. CDR1 SGHTA and CDR2 FQGNSA come from the germline V gene. The chain's CDR3 is CASSPGTSGSDEQYF. CDR3 nucleotide sequence: TGTGCCAGCAGTCCTGGGACTAGCGGGAGCGACGAGCAGTACTTC.

V is TRBV9 and J is TRBJ1-1; 8 bases line up with TRBD1. This CDR3 comprises 15 residues. After removal of 3 bases from V and 1 base from J, the junction contained 5 bases not matched to a gene. Germline lookup yields CDR1 SGDLS and CDR2 YYNGEE. In DNA, the CDR3 is TGTGCCAGCAGCGAGGGGACAGGAGCGAACACTGAAGCTTTCTTT. This translates into CASSEGTGANTEAFF.

V usage is TRBV19 and J usage is TRBJ1-5, with 8 bases matching TRBD1. This CDR3 is 14 amino acids long. With V trimmed by 8 bases and J by 3 bases, 6 bases remained unmatched. Germline V gives CDR1 LNHDA, CDR2 SQIVND (reference sequence). The DNA for the CDR3 is TGTGCCAGTGATCAGGGGGCCCTCAATCAGCCCCAGCATTTT. Amino acid sequence: CASDQGALNQPQHF.